This T cell receptor beta chain was sequenced in a study of vaccination effects on CD4 cells after COVID-19. Whole-study findings and limits: Early post-infection timepoints were missing from the study, which also had few convalescent patients. Late post-vaccination, clones induced by infection and those induced by vaccine underwent marked clonal contraction.

J lost 5 bases, V lost 1 base, and 5 bases had no gene match. Looked up from germline, CDR1 is SGHNT and CDR2 is YENEEA. The CDR3 has 15 amino acids. Turning to this clone: What it recognizes is unknown.

TCRdb's table, derived via immunoSEQ multiplex PCR, lists solely in-frame clones and lacks some. The sample includes around 63,000 clones, 70% to 85% of them seen just once. Expansion of antigen-specific CD4+ T cells with viral peptide pools was carried out by the ViraFEST assay before sequencing. Culture proceeded for roughly ten days, and CD4+ T cells were then isolated. Nobody among the vaccine recipients had prior SARS-CoV-2 infection (nucleocapsid antibodies were negative). Cultures used roughly 2 million PBMC per well, approximately 10 IU/ml IL-2 and 9.5 to 10 ug/ml peptides. Half the medium was swapped for IL-2 medium on days 3 and 7.

The rearrangement uses TRBV11-3 and TRBJ2-5; the match to TRBD1 covers 9 bases. This receptor was obtained from a human donor who received a COVID-19 vaccine. Source: CD4+ T cells from PBMCs cultured with HCoV-OC43 spike peptides, taken before COVID-19 vaccination. The subset was: HCoV-OC43 spike overlapping peptide pool stimulation. This CDR3 reads CASSLGSGQGETQYF. The CDR3 DNA sequence: TGTGCCAGCAGCTTAGGTTCGGGACAGGGTGAGACCCAGTACTTC.